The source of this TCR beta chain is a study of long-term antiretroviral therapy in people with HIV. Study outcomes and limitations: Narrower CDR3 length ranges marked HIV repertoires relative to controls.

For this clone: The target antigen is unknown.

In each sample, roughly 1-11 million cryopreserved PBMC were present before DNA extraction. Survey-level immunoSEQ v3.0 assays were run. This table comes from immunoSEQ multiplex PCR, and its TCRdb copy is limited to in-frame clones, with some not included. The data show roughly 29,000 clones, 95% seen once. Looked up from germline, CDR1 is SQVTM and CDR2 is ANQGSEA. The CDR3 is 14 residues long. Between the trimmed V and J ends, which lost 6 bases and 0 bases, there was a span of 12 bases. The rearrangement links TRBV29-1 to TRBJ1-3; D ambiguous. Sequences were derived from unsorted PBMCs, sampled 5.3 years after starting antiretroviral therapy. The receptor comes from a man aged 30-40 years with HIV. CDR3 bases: TGCAGCGTAAGAGACACCAGCTCTGGAAACACCATATATTTT. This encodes CSVRDTSSGNTIYF.